Following are 8 T cell receptor beta chains from one sample sequenced in a study of radiation and T cells in renal cell carcinoma. Time point defined: blood 2 weeks post-SBRT. Treatment denoted: 15 Gy SBRT to primary tumor, nephrectomy 4 weeks later. TCRdb's copy holds only in-frame clones and misses some; the assay was immunoSEQ multiplex PCR. The repertoire consists of about 150,000 clones, with roughly 89% occurring once and the leading ten covering 10% to 15%. This sample comprised blood, obtained from a patient whose treatment included radiotherapy and nephrectomy. These receptors were collected from a woman aged 50 to 60 with renal cell carcinoma.

The gene calls are TRBV5-4 and TRBJ2-3, with a tentative D call TRBD2 (5 bases). V lost 3 bases and J lost 0, with 14 bases in between. The germline gives CDR1 SGHNT, CDR2 YYREEE (reference sequence). CDR3 size: 16 residues. CDR3 DNA: TGTGCCAGCAGCTCCGCCAGGCTAGCCAGCACAGATACGCAGTATTTT. Amino acids: CASSSARLASTDTQYF.

The chain combines TRBV15 with TRBJ2-7, with TRBD1 identical over 11 bases. V was clipped by 1 base and J by 4 bases; unmatched bases: 0. Germline V gene data show CDR1 as LNHNV and CDR2 as YYDKDF (reference sequence). The CDR3 is made up of 14 amino acids. CDR3 region: CATSRGDRGYEQYF. DNA of the CDR3: TGTGCCACCAGCAGAGGGGACAGGGGGTACGAGCAGTACTTC.

This clone was seen only a few times. This chain joins TRBV18 and TRBJ1-2, with 8 nucleotides matching TRBD1. In germline, CDR1 is KGHSH, CDR2 LQKENI. Trimming took 2 bases from V and 5 from J; bases not matched to a gene: 10. This CDR3 contains 16 residues. CDR3 loop: CASSPRQGPLTYGYTF. Written as DNA, the CDR3 is TGTGCCAGCTCACCAAGACAGGGGCCCCTCACATATGGCTACACCTTC.

The chain links TRBV30 to TRBJ1-6; D call uncertain. The V gene lost 0 bases and the J gene lost 13 bases, with 10 bases spanning the gap. The V gene's germline CDR1 is GTSNPN and CDR2 SVGIG (reference sequence). The CDR3 totals 12 residues. The CDR3 DNA reads TGTGCCTGGAGTGTCGTGCCGCGGCCCCTCCACTTT. This codes for CAWSVVPRPLHF.

This clone came up once. The CDR3 spells CASNPGQGDNEQFF. CDR3 DNA: TGTGCCAGCAATCCGGGACAGGGGGACAATGAGCAGTTCTTC. V usage is TRBV6-6 and J usage is TRBJ2-1, with 11 bases identical to TRBD1. V trimming: 7 bases; J trimming: 5 bases; junction bases outside the gene matches: 4. The CDR3 is made up of 14 amino acids. CDR1 and CDR2 from the germline V gene are MNHNY and SVGAGI (reference sequence).

The chain carries TRBV19 and TRBJ1-2; unclear D gene. CDR3 size: 15 residues. V lost 6 bases, J lost 0 bases, and 14 bases lay in between. Germline CDR1 and CDR2: LNHDA and SQIVND (reference sequence). This chain's CDR3 is CASSFPQATNYGYTF. The CDR3 nucleotides are TGTGCCAGTAGCTTTCCCCAGGCAACTAACTATGGCTACACCTTC. Supplemented by reference TRBV19 and TRBJ1-2, the full variable domain reads DGGITQSPKYLFRKEGQNVTLSCEQNLNHDAMYWYRQDPGQGLRLIYYSQIVNDFQKGDIAEGYSVSREKKESFPLTVTSAQKNPTAFYLCASSFPQATNYGYTFGSGTRLTVV.

The chain is built from TRBV7-2 and TRBJ2-7; D uncertain. CDR3 size: 14 residues. CDR1 and CDR2 (germline): SGHTA, FQGNSA. V lost 1 base and J lost 9, with 16 bases in between. CDR3 sequence: CASSLGLESVGQYF. The CDR3 coding sequence is TGTGCCAGCAGCTTAGGGCTGGAGAGCGTCGGGCAGTACTTC.

V gene TRBV13 combines with J gene TRBJ1-3; TRBD1 agrees at 9 bases. The CDR3 is 15 amino acids. J was trimmed by 4 bases and V by 8 bases; bases with no gene match: 9. The V gene's germline CDR1 is PRHDT and CDR2 FYEKMQ (reference sequence). CDR3: CASADRGSLGNTIYF. CDR3 nucleotides: TGTGCCAGCGCAGACAGGGGGTCTCTGGGAAACACCATATATTTT. The whole variable domain, remainder taken from reference TRBV13 and TRBJ1-3, is AAGVIQSPRHLIKEKRETATLKCYPIPRHDTVYWYQQGPGQDPQFLISFYEKMQSDKGSIPDRFSAQQFSDYHSELNMSSLELGDSALYFCASADRGSLGNTIYFGEGSWLTVV.